The clone carrying this T cell receptor beta chain is medium-sized in the sample. The data belong to a study of spatial heterogeneity in lung cancer. All TCR cDNA molecules were individually tagged with a unique molecular identifier. In TCRdb, the 5' RACE reads were re-called with MiXCR into one record per CDR3 protein. The sample holds 10,000 to 14,000 distinct CDR3 sequences, around 9.1% seen once. Stated time point: blood at routine non-recurrence follow-up after resection. Trimming removed 5 bases from V and 2 bases from J, with 13 bases in between. Germline CDR1 SGHVS, CDR2 FNYEAQ. This CDR3 comprises 16 residues.

V and J are TRBV7-6 and TRBJ2-6, with D tentatively TRBD2 (5 bases). The sequences come from PBMCs, collected at follow-up. The clonotype was recovered from a female donor with early-stage non-small cell lung cancer. The CDR3 DNA is TGTGCCAGCAGCCGGTCCTCCGGGGCTGGGGCCAACGTCCTGACTTTC. This encodes CASSRSSGAGANVLTF.